This TCR beta chain was captured in a study of blood T cell repertoires in COVID-19. On the study more broadly: COVID-19 samples, acute and convalescent, were from the United States, Italy and Spain. The cDNA or gDNA used as material had been derived from T cells, B-cell-depleted T cells, or PBMCs.

CDR3 length: 13 amino acids. The V segment lost 11 bases and the J segment 2 bases; nucleotides outside the gene matches: 3. Germline V gene data show CDR1 as ENHRY and CDR2 as SYGVKD. Clones were sequenced by immunoSEQ multiplex PCR, and TCRdb holds only the in-frame ones, with some missing. The sample has roughly 100,000 clones, approximately 80% seen once; the top ten hold roughly 6.2%. The sequenced sample consisted of peripheral blood. This TCR came from a man older than 75 with COVID-19, enrolled during active disease. The J gene is TRBJ2-1, the V gene TRBV10-3; 10 nucleotides align to TRBD1. CDR3 sequence (DNA): TGTGCCTCCGGACAGGGGGCCTACAATGAGCAGTTCTTC. This gives the protein CASGQGAYNEQFF.